This TCR beta chain emerged from a study of T cell responses to AZD1222 COVID-19 vaccine (dated by TCRdb to the early 2020s). Looking at the study overall: AZD1222 recipients given second doses at about 4 weeks or at about 12 weeks were pooled, since spike-specific TCR depth and breadth were not found to differ between the two schedules. A total of just over 230 trial participants underwent TCR sequencing, of whom 207 had received two doses of AZD1222 and roughly 26 had received two doses of the MenACWY control vaccine. Trial participants were enrolled by age into subgroups of 18-55, 56-69 and 70-plus years, and roughly 160, 29 and 62 TCR-sequenced participants, respectively, were included in these subgroups. What the study reported, not specific to this receptor: Conclusions about previously exposed vaccinees were limited because only six AZD1222 recipients were SARS-CoV-2 seropositive at baseline. Reportedly, almost half of the unique spike-specific TCRs recognized epitopes lying outside the regions that are mutated in the B.1.351 and B.1.1.7 variants. After two AZD1222 doses, both the breadth and the depth of spike-specific TCRs were significantly higher than at day 0 and than in MenACWY recipients. Participants were mostly white British, with more females than males. The authors suggested clonal diversity may have been underestimated. The vaccine-associated CD4 TCRs covered the entire spike protein, and the dominant responses fell in regions 160-218 and 743-854. Because no day 14 peak-response samples were available, repertoires were characterized only after the peak T cell response. In the small 56-69-year group, the increase in depth fell short of significance, most likely because of low power.

The CDR3 regions of human TCRbeta chains were analyzed by immunosequencing. The paper's data handling went like this. TCRs in the repertoires were compared against a reference library of SARS-CoV-2-specific TCRs that had been generated with the MIRA antigen-specificity platform. Breadth was defined as the fraction of unique TCRs that were SARS-CoV-2-associated, and depth was defined as the fraction of total T cells that were SARS-CoV-2-associated. Each spike-specific TCR was assigned to its reactive spike region and to a CD4 or CD8 class using the MIRA data. Log10-transformed breadth and depth values were compared by one-way ANOVA with Sidak's multiple comparisons tests. TCRdb stores this immuneACCESS table with in-frame sequences only. Part of the clones is absent; in the studies checked, under half of the shortfall reflects unresolved V genes, and no reason is known for the rest. From that table come the V and J calls and clone size; the DNA was used to work out D and trimming. The sample table lists 200,000 or so clones, around 92% of them with a count of one. The ten largest clones add up to over 7.5% of the sample.

The germline V gene (reference sequence) specifies GTSNPN as CDR1 and SVGIG as CDR2. The CDR3 sequence holds 11 residues, the cysteine and phenylalanine included. Only the CDR3 region is kept as DNA, spanning 33 bases read in frame from base 1. The time point label on this specimen signifies: baseline before first vaccination. Samples from vaccinated people were obtained from the UK trials COV001 and COV002, which included a single-blind randomized controlled phase 2/3 trial of AZD1222 (ChAdOx1 nCoV-19) in healthy adults. For TCRbeta chain sequencing, PBMC samples from trial participants were taken at day 0 and at day 28 after the second dose. To note about this clone: The target of this receptor is not known. Base quality data are lacking; no much larger clone is found one base away.

The sequence links TRBV30 to TRBJ2-7; the D gene assignment is perhaps TRBD1 or TRBD2, with each matching 5 bases. The sample consisted of peripheral blood, taken on day 0 of AZD1222 vaccination. This clonotype originated in an adult in good health. The CDR3 region reads CGAGRVNEQYF. The DNA sequence is as follows: TGTGGGGCAGGGCGGGTAAACGAGCAGTACTTC.